These T cell receptor beta chains were read from a single sample in a study of blood T cell repertoires in COVID-19. Libraries were prepared by immunoSEQ multiplex PCR; TCRdb keeps only in-frame clonotypes and omits some of them. The sample includes roughly 67,000 clones, roughly 83% of them seen just once. Sequencing input: peripheral blood. These receptors were collected from a woman aged 60-75 years with acute or convalescent COVID-19. Each CDR3 is given with its conserved first and last residue. The D gene is left open where the match is weak. Not every row has a clone size; where given, it reads once, few, many or a size class.

J,V,D,size,DNA,CDR3
TRBJ2-1,TRBV5-1,TRBD2,.,TGCGCCAGCAGTGGGCAGAGCGGGGGGTCCTACAATGAGCAGTTCTTC,CASSGQSGGSYNEQFF
TRBJ1-2,TRBV19,.,few,TGTGCCAGTAGTATACGGGGAAATAATGGCTACACCTTC,CASSIRGNNGYTF
TRBJ1-4,TRBV18,TRBD1,.,TGTGCCAGCTCACCGACAGGGATACTAAATGAAAAACTGTTTTTT,CASSPTGILNEKLFF
TRBJ1-2,TRBV4-1,.,.,TGCGCCAGCAGCCAAGAGCAGGGGAACTATGGCTACACCTTC,CASSQEQGNYGYTF
TRBJ2-3,TRBV19,TRBD2,few,TGTGCCAGTACCCCTGGGGCTAGCGGGATCACAGATACGCAGTATTTT,CASTPGASGITDTQYF
TRBJ2-1,TRBV5-1,.,.,TGCGCCAGCAGCTTGGACCTGGCGGGGTCATACAATGAGCAGTTCTTC,CASSLDLAGSYNEQFF
TRBJ1-3,TRBV6-4,TRBD1,once,TGTGCCAGCAGTGACCCCAGGACAGGGTCTAACCTCAGCTCTGGAAACACCATATATTTT,CASSDPRTGSNLSSGNTIYF
TRBJ1-2,TRBV18,.,.,TGTGCCAGCTCACCAACAGGGACCAACTATGGCTACACCTTC,CASSPTGTNYGYTF
TRBJ2-7,TRBV5-6,TRBD1,few,TGTGCCAGCAGGAGACAGGGGGGAGAGCAGTACTTC,CASRRQGGEQYF
TRBJ2-7,TRBV5-1,.,.,TGCGCCAGCACCTCCGGGGGCTCCTACGAGCAGTACTTC,CASTSGGSYEQYF
TRBJ1-2,TRBV11-1,TRBD1,.,TGTGCCAGCAGTTCAGGGGGCGCGGACTATGGCTACACCTTC,CASSSGGADYGYTF
TRBJ1-2,TRBV18,.,.,TGTGCCAGCTCAGGTCGCCGGGCAGGGGAAGGCTACACCTTC,CASSGRRAGEGYTF
TRBJ1-5,TRBV10-3,TRBD1,.,TGTGCATCACAGGGACAGGGGTTACCTTGGGGCAATCAGCCCCAGCATTTT,CASQGQGLPWGNQPQHF
TRBJ2-3,TRBV7-2,TRBD2,.,TGTGCCAGCAGCTTGTTCGCTAGCGGGGGCACAGATACGCAGTATTTT,CASSLFASGGTDTQYF
TRBJ2-4,TRBV5-4,.,once,TGTGCCAGCACCTCGGACAGTCCCAAAAACATTCAGTACTTC,CASTSDSPKNIQYF
TRBJ2-3,TRBV29-1,TRBD2,.,TGCAGCCCCGCTAGCGGAAGCACAGATACGCAGTATTTT,CSPASGSTDTQYF
TRBJ1-5,TRBV9,.,.,TGTGCCAGCAGCGTAGGTGATCAGGCTTGGCCCCAGCATTTT,CASSVGDQAWPQHF
TRBJ1-1,TRBV5-4,TRBD1,.,TGTGCCAGCAGCCCAAGACAGGGGATGAACACTGAAGCTTTCTTT,CASSPRQGMNTEAFF
TRBJ1-2,TRBV5-1,.,.,TGCGCCAGCAGCTTGTCCTTACTGGGGGCTAGTTATGGCTACACCTTC,CASSLSLLGASYGYTF
TRBJ2-2,TRBV24-1,TRBD1,many,TGTGCCACCAGTGATTTGCATCCCCGGGACAGGGGGCACACCGGGGAGCTGTTTTTT,CATSDLHPRDRGHTGELFF
TRBJ1-2,TRBV19,.,once,TGTGCCAGTACTATTTTGAGAGCGGGGCTTAACTATGGCTACACCTTC,CASTILRAGLNYGYTF
TRBJ2-4,TRBV7-9,TRBD1,.,TGTGCCAGCAGCCCAAGAACTTCACGCAAAACAGGGGGCGGAAACATTCAGTACTTC,CASSPRTSRKTGGGNIQYF
TRBJ2-3,TRBV6-4,TRBD1,.,TGTGCCAGCGCCGTAGGACAGGGGTCAGATACGCAGTATTTT,CASAVGQGSDTQYF
TRBJ1-1,TRBV5-1,.,few,TGCGCCAGCAGCCAGGACAGCTATAACACTGAAGCTTTCTTT,CASSQDSYNTEAFF
TRBJ2-3,TRBV12-3/TRBV12-4,.,.,TGTGCCAGCAGTTTGGGGAGGAATACGCAGTATTTT,CASSLGRNTQYF
TRBJ1-1,TRBV7-3,.,once,TGTGCCAGCAGCTCCAGACAGAACACTGAAGCTTTCTTT,CASSSRQNTEAFF
TRBJ1-1,TRBV9,.,.,TGTGCCAGCAGCGTAGAGGTTCGCGGTGAAGCTTTCTTT,CASSVEVRGEAFF
TRBJ1-2,TRBV5-4,.,once,TGTGCCAGCAGCCACCCGGGGGACCGCTATGGCTACACCTTC,CASSHPGDRYGYTF
TRBJ2-2,TRBV2,TRBD1,.,TGTGCCAGCAGCCCCGGGACAGGGGGAAACACCGGGGAGCTGTTTTTT,CASSPGTGGNTGELFF
TRBJ2-5,TRBV2,TRBD2,once,TGTGCCAGCGGTATAAGCGGGGTTCAAGAGACCCAGTACTTC,CASGISGVQETQYF
TRBJ1-2,TRBV6-5,.,.,TGTGCCAGCACCAGGGGTAGTGGCTACACCTTC,CASTRGSGYTF
TRBJ1-1,TRBV5-4,.,.,TGTGCCAGCAGCCCACCATGGACAAGCAACACTGAAGCTTTCTTT,CASSPPWTSNTEAFF
TRBJ2-4,TRBV5-4,.,.,TGTGCCAGCAGCACACAGGGAGGGAAGGACATTCAGTACTTC,CASSTQGGKDIQYF
TRBJ2-2,TRBV10-3,.,.,TGTGCCATCAGTGGGATCAAAAGCGACACCGGGGAGCTGTTTTTT,CAISGIKSDTGELFF
TRBJ1-2,TRBV6-5,.,few,TGTGCCAGCAGTTCTTCCTCGGGTCGGGGCTACACCTTC,CASSSSSGRGYTF
TRBJ2-5,TRBV3-1/TRBV3-2,TRBD2,.,TGTGCCAGCAGCACCGATAGCGGGGGTACCCAAGAGACCCAGTACTTC,CASSTDSGGTQETQYF
TRBJ1-6,TRBV6-5,.,once,TGTGCCAGCAGCTGGGACACCGAGAATTCACCCCTCCACTTT,CASSWDTENSPLHF
TRBJ2-6,TRBV30,TRBD1,.,TGTGCCTGGACTACAGGGGGCTTCGGGGCCAACGTCCTGACTTTC,CAWTTGGFGANVLTF
TRBJ2-5,TRBV10-3,.,.,TGTGCCATCAGTGAAGGGGAAGAGACCCAGTACTTC,CAISEGEETQYF
TRBJ1-1,TRBV14,TRBD1,.,TGTGCCAGCCAGGGGGCAAGGAACACTGAAGCTTTCTTT,CASQGARNTEAFF
TRBJ1-6,TRBV5-1,.,.,TGCGCCAGCAGCTTGCCGGGGGGCGAATCACCCCTCCACTTT,CASSLPGGESPLHF
TRBJ1-2,TRBV3-1/TRBV3-2,TRBD1,.,TGTGCCAGCAGCCAAGCAGGGGGCGACTATGGCTACACCTTC,CASSQAGGDYGYTF
TRBJ2-5,TRBV27,TRBD1,.,TGTGCCAGCAGGCGATGGGACAGGGAAGAGACCCAGTACTTC,CASRRWDREETQYF
TRBJ2-2,TRBV7-3,.,.,TGTGCCAGCAGCCCGGACATTCAGACCGGGGAGCTGTTTTTT,CASSPDIQTGELFF
TRBJ1-2,TRBV5-1,TRBD1,.,TGCGCCAGCAGCTTGGGTAACAGGGGAGGCTATGGCTACACCTTC,CASSLGNRGGYGYTF
TRBJ1-1,TRBV18,.,.,TGTGCCAGCTCACCACGGGGGGTAAACACTGAAGCTTTCTTT,CASSPRGVNTEAFF
TRBJ1-2,TRBV6-2/TRBV6-3,.,.,TGTGCCAGCAGCCGCCCGACAGGCGGAAGGGACTATGGCTACACCTTC,CASSRPTGGRDYGYTF
TRBJ1-5,TRBV10-2,.,.,TGCGCCAGCAGCATTTCGGGGAGCAATCAGCCCCAGCATTTT,CASSISGSNQPQHF
TRBJ2-6,TRBV9,TRBD1,once,TGTGCCAGCAGCATGACAGGGCACGGGGCCAACGTCCTGACTTTC,CASSMTGHGANVLTF
TRBJ2-3,TRBV19,TRBD1,.,TGTGCCAGTAGTATAGTTGGGACAGCCACAGATACGCAGTATTTT,CASSIVGTATDTQYF
TRBJ2-5,TRBV27,.,.,TGTGCCAGCAGCCTTGAGGGGGATCTGGGGACCCAGTACTTC,CASSLEGDLGTQYF
TRBJ1-2,TRBV6-5,.,.,TGTGCCAGCAGTTACTCCGTCCGGGGGGGAAACTATGGCTACACCTTC,CASSYSVRGGNYGYTF
TRBJ1-1,TRBV7-8,.,.,TGTGCCAGCAGCTTAGCGCGACAGGCCCACACTGAAGCTTTCTTT,CASSLARQAHTEAFF
TRBJ2-2,TRBV5-5,.,.,TGTGCCAGCGGTTCCCGGGACTACACCGGGGAGCTGTTTTTT,CASGSRDYTGELFF